The entry that follows covers one T cell receptor beta chain sequence. Its antigen is currently unknown. As to time point: cycle 4 day 1 (C4D1), after more than five weeks of nivolumab. Every patient relapsed after autologous stem cell transplantation, and brentuximab vedotin exposure varied. Assay: immunoSEQ multiplex PCR; the TCRdb copy retains only in-frame clones and omits some. The table has 15,000 to 20,000 clones, approximately 80% seen once. Per germline, CDR1 SGDLS and CDR2 YYNGEE. The ends were cut back, 3 bases at V and 6 bases at J, with 16 bases in the middle. The CDR3 covers 16 residues. These data are taken from a study of PD-1 blockade in classical Hodgkin lymphoma. Findings and caveats of the study: Although disease activity or prior therapy may be involved, causes of the repertoire differences remain undefined. Unlike CD8+ TCR diversity, which did not rise significantly by C4D1, CD4+ TCR diversity did.

Material: peripheral blood mononuclear cells (PBMCs), obtained before the fourth cycle of nivolumab. The rearrangement joins TRBV9 to TRBJ1-6; D possibly corresponds to TRBD1 (5 bases). The sequence was obtained from a human donor with classical Hodgkin lymphoma. The chain's CDR3 is CASSEGTKEGNSPLHF. The CDR3 region has the DNA TGTGCCAGCAGCGAGGGGACCAAGGAGGGTAATTCACCCCTCCACTTT.